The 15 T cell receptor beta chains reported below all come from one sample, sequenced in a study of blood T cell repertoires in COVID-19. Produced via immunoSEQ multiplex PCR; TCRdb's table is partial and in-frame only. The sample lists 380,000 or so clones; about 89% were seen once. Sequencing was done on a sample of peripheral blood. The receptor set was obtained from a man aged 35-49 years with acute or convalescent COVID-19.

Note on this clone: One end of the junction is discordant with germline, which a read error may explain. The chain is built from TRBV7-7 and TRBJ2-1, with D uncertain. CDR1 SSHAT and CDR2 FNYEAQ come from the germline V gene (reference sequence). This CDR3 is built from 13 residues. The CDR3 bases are TGTGCTAGCAGCTTAAAGCCCTACAATGAGCAGTTCTTC. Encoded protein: CASSLKPYNEQFF.

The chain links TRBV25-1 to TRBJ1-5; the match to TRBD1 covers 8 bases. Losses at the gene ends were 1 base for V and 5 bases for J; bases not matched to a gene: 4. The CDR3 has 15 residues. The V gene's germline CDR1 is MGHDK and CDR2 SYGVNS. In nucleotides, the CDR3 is TGTGCCAGCAGTGAATCGACAGGGGTTGATCAGCCCCAGCATTTT. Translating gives CASSESTGVDQPQHF.

The DNA for the CDR3 is TGTGCCAGCAGTCTCCAACCCGGGCGGGTCTGGGAGCAGTACTTC. Its translation: CASSLQPGRVWEQYF. V is TRBV27 and J is TRBJ2-7; D may be TRBD2 (5 bases). The CDR3 extends over 15 amino acids. Germline V gene sequence: CDR1 MNHEY, CDR2 SMNVEV (reference sequence). The V end was cut by 5 bases, the J end by 7 bases, with 21 bases between.

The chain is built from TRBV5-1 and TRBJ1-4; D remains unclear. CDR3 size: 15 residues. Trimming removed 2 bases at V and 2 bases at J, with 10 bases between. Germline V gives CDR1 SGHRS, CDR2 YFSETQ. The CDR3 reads CASSFTRTTNEKLFF. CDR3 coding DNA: TGCGCCAGCAGCTTTACAAGGACTACTAATGAAAAACTGTTTTTT.

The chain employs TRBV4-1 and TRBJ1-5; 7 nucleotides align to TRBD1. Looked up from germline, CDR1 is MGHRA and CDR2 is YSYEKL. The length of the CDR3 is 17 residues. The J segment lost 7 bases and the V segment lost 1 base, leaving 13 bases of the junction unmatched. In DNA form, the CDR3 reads TGCGCCAGCAGCCAAGTTGGCCTGAAGACAGGGAACCAGCCCCAGCATTTT. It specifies CASSQVGLKTGNQPQHF.

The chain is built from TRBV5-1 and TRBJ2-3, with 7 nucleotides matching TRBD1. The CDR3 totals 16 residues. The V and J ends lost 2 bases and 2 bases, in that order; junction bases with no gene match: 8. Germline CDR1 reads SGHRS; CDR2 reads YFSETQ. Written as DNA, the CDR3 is TGCGCCAGCAGCTTAGGGGGCAGCGCCGTCACAGATACGCAGTATTTT. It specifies CASSLGGSAVTDTQYF.

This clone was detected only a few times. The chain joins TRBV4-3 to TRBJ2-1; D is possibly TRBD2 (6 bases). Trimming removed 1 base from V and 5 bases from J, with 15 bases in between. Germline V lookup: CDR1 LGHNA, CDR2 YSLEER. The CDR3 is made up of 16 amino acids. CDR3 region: CASSQVLLARNNEQFF. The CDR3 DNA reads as TGCGCCAGCAGCCAAGTGCTCCTAGCGCGAAACAATGAGCAGTTCTTC.

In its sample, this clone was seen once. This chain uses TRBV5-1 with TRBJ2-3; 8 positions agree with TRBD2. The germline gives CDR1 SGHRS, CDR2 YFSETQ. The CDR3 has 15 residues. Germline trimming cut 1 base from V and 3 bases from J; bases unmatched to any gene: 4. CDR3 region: CASSLTAGGTDTQYF. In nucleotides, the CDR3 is TGCGCCAGCAGCTTGACGGCGGGAGGTACAGATACGCAGTATTTT.

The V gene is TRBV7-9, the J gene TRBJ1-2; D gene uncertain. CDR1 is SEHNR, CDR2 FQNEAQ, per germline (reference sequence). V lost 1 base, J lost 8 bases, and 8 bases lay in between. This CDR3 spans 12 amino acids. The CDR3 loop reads CASSLDTSGYTF. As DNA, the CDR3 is TGTGCCAGCAGCTTAGACACATCCGGCTACACCTTC.

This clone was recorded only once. The CDR3 reads CASSQDPRQRGNQPQHF. CDR3 bases: TGCGCCAGCAGCCAAGATCCCCGTCAGAGGGGCAATCAGCCCCAGCATTTT. The chain links TRBV4-1 to TRBJ1-5; D is unresolved. Germline CDR1 is MGHRA and CDR2 is YSYEKL. CDR3 length equals 17 residues. V lost 0 bases and J lost 2, with 14 bases in between.

The CDR3 DNA follows: TGTGCCAGCAGCTTATTAGGCGGGGGGAAGACCCAGTACTTC. It translates to CASSLLGGGKTQYF. The chain carries TRBV13 and TRBJ2-5, with 8 nucleotides matching TRBD2. CDR3 length: 14 residues. Looked up from germline, CDR1 is PRHDT and CDR2 is FYEKMQ (reference sequence). J gave up 6 bases and V 2 bases, and 5 bases lay outside the gene matches. Drawing the rest from reference TRBV13 and TRBJ2-5, the complete variable domain is AAGVIQSPRHLIKEKRETATLKCYPIPRHDTVYWYQQGPGQDPQFLISFYEKMQSDKGSIPDRFSAQQFSDYHSELNMSSLELGDSALYFCASSLLGGGKTQYFGPGTRLLVL.

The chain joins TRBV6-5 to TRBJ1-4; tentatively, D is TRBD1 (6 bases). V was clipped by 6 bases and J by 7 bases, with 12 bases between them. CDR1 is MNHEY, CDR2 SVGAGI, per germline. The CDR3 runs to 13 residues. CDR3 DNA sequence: TGTGCCAGCAGGGACAGCGGTATTGAAAAACTGTTTTTT. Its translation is CASRDSGIEKLFF.

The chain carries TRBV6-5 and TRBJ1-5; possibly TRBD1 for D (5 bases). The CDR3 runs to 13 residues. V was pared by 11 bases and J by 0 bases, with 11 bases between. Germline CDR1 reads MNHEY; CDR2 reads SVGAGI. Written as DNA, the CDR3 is TGTGCCGCGTCCGACAGTAGCAATCAGCCCCAGCATTTT. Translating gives CAASDSSNQPQHF.

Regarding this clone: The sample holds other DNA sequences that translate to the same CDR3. The CDR3 DNA sequence: TGTGCCAGCAGCGTAAGACAGGGGCCGAACACCGGGGAGCTGTTTTTT. Translation gives CASSVRQGPNTGELFF. This chain uses TRBV9 with TRBJ2-2; TRBD1 aligns across 8 bases. Germline CDR1 SGDLS, CDR2 YYNGEE. With V trimmed by 1 base and J by 0 bases, 2 bases remained unmatched. CDR3 size: 16 residues.

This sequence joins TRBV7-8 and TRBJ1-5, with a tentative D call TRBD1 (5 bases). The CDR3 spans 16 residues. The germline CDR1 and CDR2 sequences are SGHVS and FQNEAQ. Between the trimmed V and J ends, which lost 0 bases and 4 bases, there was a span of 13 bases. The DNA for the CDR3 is TGTGCCAGCAGCTTAGCTTGGCAGGGCCGTAATCAGCCCCAGCATTTT. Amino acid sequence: CASSLAWQGRNQPQHF.